One sample yielded the 15 T cell receptor beta chains listed below, sequenced in a study of spatial heterogeneity in lung cancer. MiXCR, run by TCRdb on the 5' RACE reads, gives a single entry per CDR3 protein. The table lists about 90,000 distinct CDR3 sequences, roughly 10% of them singletons. Sample time point: sample taken at primary tumor resection. No cells were sorted before sequencing. The whole RNA sequenced was extracted from tumor, nontumor lung or frozen PBMC. This material consisted of PBMCs, taken at surgery. Receptor source: a male donor with early-stage non-small cell lung cancer.

The V gene is TRBV5-1, the J gene TRBJ2-3; D might be TRBD2 (6 bases). The CDR3 totals 14 residues. V was clipped by 4 bases and J by 0 bases, with 9 bases between them. Germline V lookup: CDR1 SGHRS, CDR2 YFSETQ. CDR3 coding DNA: TGCGCCAGCAGCCCGGGGGTGAGCACAGATACGCAGTATTTT. Translating gives CASSPGVSTDTQYF.

There are a few counts of this clonotype. The J gene is TRBJ1-4, the V gene TRBV5-1; TRBD1 aligns across 7 bases. The CDR3 is 15 residues long. CDR1 SGHRS and CDR2 YFSETQ come from the germline V gene. With V trimmed by 4 bases and J by 8 bases, 11 bases remained unmatched. Written as DNA, the CDR3 is TGCGCCAGCAGCCCCTCCGGGACAGCGATCGAAAAACTGTTTTTT. It codes for CASSPSGTAIEKLFF.

Remarks on this clonotype: A clone one base away is much larger, so this may be a read error. The CDR3 ends on some other residue instead of the conserved phenylalanine or tryptophan, so this is likely a read error. This chain links TRBV28 with TRBJ2-1; TRBD2 agrees at 7 bases. The V segment lost 7 bases and the J segment 7 bases; nucleotides outside the gene matches: 10. The CDR3 has 14 amino acids. CDR1 and CDR2 from the germline V gene are MDHEN and SYDVKM. The CDR3, as DNA: TGTGCCAGCAAAAGGGCGGGAGAATTAAATGAGCAGTTCTTA. It translates to CASKRAGELNEQFL.

This clonotype occurred a few times. This chain links TRBV12-3 or TRBV12-4 with TRBJ2-5; tentatively, D is TRBD1 or TRBD2 (5 bases each). The V gene lost 8 bases and the J gene lost 7 bases, with 17 bases spanning the gap. The CDR3 sequence is 13 residues long. For the CDR3, the DNA is TGTGCCAGCGGGGGACGCGGAGGAGGGACCCAGTACTTC. It codes for CASGGRGGGTQYF.

In this sample, this clonotype turned up many times. The gene calls are TRBV7-6 and TRBJ2-7, with D perhaps assigned TRBD1 or TRBD2 (5 bases each). The V and J ends lost 4 bases and 3 bases respectively, with 10 bases between them. The CDR3 is made up of 13 amino acids. Germline V gives CDR1 SGHVS, CDR2 FNYEAQ. This CDR3 reads CASSSPGRYEQYF. The DNA for the CDR3 is TGTGCCAGCAGCTCCCCGGGGCGCTACGAGCAGTACTTC. Drawing the rest from reference TRBV7-6 and TRBJ2-7, the complete variable domain is GAGVSQSPRYKVTKRGQDVALRCDPISGHVSLYWYRQALGQGPEFLTYFNYEAQQDKSGLPNDRFSAERPEGSISTLTIQRTEQRDSAMYRCASSSPGRYEQYFGPGTRLTVT.

This clonotype has at least ten counts. V and J are TRBV28 and TRBJ2-1; no reliable D call. The CDR3 is made up of 15 amino acids. CDR1 is MDHEN, CDR2 SYDVKM, per germline. The V and J ends lost 2 bases and 0 bases respectively, with 8 bases between them. DNA for the CDR3: TGTGCCAGCAGTTTAAACAGCAACTCCTACAATGAGCAGTTCTTC. Its protein product is CASSLNSNSYNEQFF.

This chain connects TRBV29-1 to TRBJ2-3; TRBD2 agrees at 9 bases. V shed 4 bases and J 4 bases; nucleotides not matched to a gene: 6. The CDR3 is 14 amino acids. In germline, CDR1 is SQVTM, CDR2 ANQGSEA. CDR3 sequence reads: CSVVGLATADTQYF. The CDR3 DNA is TGCAGCGTTGTGGGACTAGCAACAGCAGATACGCAGTATTTT.

This clonotype was seen a few times. The V call is TRBV9, the J call TRBJ2-1, with D maybe TRBD1 (6 bases). The ends were cut back, 4 bases at V and 0 bases at J, with 14 bases in the middle. The CDR3 consists of 16 residues. Germline V gene data show CDR1 as SGDLS and CDR2 as YYNGEE. The CDR3 DNA follows: TGTGCCAGCAGCTCTAGGGGGATCTCCTCCTACAATGAGCAGTTCTTC. Translation: CASSSRGISSYNEQFF.

The chain uses TRBV6-2 or TRBV6-3 and TRBJ2-3; D perhaps matches TRBD2 (5 bases). V was shortened by 0 bases and J by 5 bases, with 6 bases between the two germline ends. CDR3 length: 13 residues. Germline assignment: CDR1 MNHEY and CDR2 SVGEGT. The CDR3 here is CASSYSEGDTQYF. DNA of the CDR3: TGTGCCAGCAGTTACTCAGAGGGAGATACGCAGTATTTT.

The chain is built from TRBV7-2 and TRBJ1-6; D is ambiguous. With 2 bases removed from V and 8 bases from J, the gap between germline ends came to 10 bases. CDR1 SGHTA and CDR2 FQGNSA come from the germline V gene. The CDR3 spans 14 residues. CDR3 bases: TGTGCCAGCAGCTTATCGGGGTTATATTCACCCCTCCACTTT. Translated: CASSLSGLYSPLHF.

This chain links TRBV7-2 with TRBJ2-7, with D maybe TRBD2 (5 bases). CDR3 length equals 14 residues. Trimming left V 5 bases short and J 5 bases short, with 16 bases between. In germline, CDR1 is SGHTA, CDR2 FQGNSA. The CDR3 is CASSLNRGTHEQYF. The CDR3 DNA follows: TGTGCCAGCAGCCTGAATCGGGGTACCCACGAGCAGTACTTC.

This clonotype occurred a few times. The chain couples TRBV6-5 to TRBJ2-7; 7 bases are a match to TRBD1. V lost 2 bases to trimming and J lost 5 bases; unmatched junction nucleotides: 6. The CDR3 sequence is 14 residues long. Per the germline V gene, CDR1 is MNHEY and CDR2 is SVGAGI. The CDR3 nucleotides read TGTGCCAGCAGTTACGAGGGGGCCAAGAACGAGCAGTACTTC. Protein: CASSYEGAKNEQYF.

The CDR3 loop is CASSRDRGLLWEQYF. In DNA, the CDR3 is TGTGCCAGCAGCCGGGACAGGGGGCTACTATGGGAGCAGTACTTC. This chain links TRBV7-2 with TRBJ2-7; 12 bases fit TRBD1. J was trimmed by 7 bases and V by 5 bases; bases with no gene match: 9. This CDR3 has 15 amino acids. Germline CDR1 SGHTA, CDR2 FQGNSA.

This clonotype showed up many times. V is TRBV6-5 and J is TRBJ1-5, with 7 bases aligning to TRBD1. V dropped 8 bases and J dropped 7; count of bases not matched to a gene: 8. From germline, CDR1 is MNHEY and CDR2 SVGAGI. The CDR3 covers 13 residues. CDR3 nucleotides: TGTGCCAGCGGAGGGCTACAGGGGCAGCCCCAGCATTTT. Protein: CASGGLQGQPQHF.

CDR3 bases: TGCAGTGCCCGTCCCCAGGCCTCCGGCTCCTACGAGCAGTACTTC. Translated, it gives CSARPQASGSYEQYF. The chain uses TRBV20-1 and TRBJ2-7, with D hard to call. V lost 6 bases, J lost 0 bases, and 18 bases lay in between. Germline loops: CDR1 DFQATT, CDR2 SNEGSKA (reference sequence). The CDR3 runs to 15 residues.